What follows are 28 T cell receptor beta chains derived from one specimen sequenced in a study of OX40 agonist ivuxolimab in advanced cancers. To prepare the library, the immunoSEQ multiplex PCR assay was applied. The clones in this table, taken by TCRdb from immuneACCESS, are in-frame only. Not every clone is retained; where verified, under half of the shortfall comes from an unresolved V gene, and the cause of the rest is unknown. The sample contains 70,000 to 75,000 clones, around 83% of them found a single time. Jointly, the top ten make up approximately 1% of the sample. Sequenced material: CD4+ or CD8+ T cells sorted from blood, taken in a trial of the OX40 agonist ivuxolimab. These receptors all come from an adult with an advanced solid tumor such as melanoma, head and neck, liver or kidney cancer.

The chain has TRBV4-3 and TRBJ2-7; 7 bases are shared with TRBD1. V gave up 2 bases and J gave up 5 bases; unmatched junction bases: 15. The V gene's germline CDR1 is LGHNA and CDR2 YSLEER. The CDR3 spans 17 residues. In DNA form, the CDR3 reads TGCGCCAGCAGCCAATACTTCACAGGGGCCGGTGGCAACGAGCAGTACTTC. Translation: CASSQYFTGAGGNEQYF.

This chain connects TRBV7-2 to TRBJ1-5; D is undetermined. Germline V gene data show CDR1 as SGHTA and CDR2 as FQGNSA. V lost 1 base, J lost 4 bases, and 8 bases lay in between. The CDR3 loop spans 14 amino acids. CDR3 in amino acids: CASSLGRINQPQHF. The CDR3, as DNA: TGTGCCAGCAGCTTAGGCAGGATAAATCAGCCCCAGCATTTT. Using reference TRBV7-2 and TRBJ1-5 for the parts outside the CDR3, the full variable domain is GAGVSQSPSNKVTEKGKDVELRCDPISGHTALYWYRQSLGQGLEFLIYFQGNSAPDKSGLPSDRFSAERTGGSVSTLTIQRTQQEDSAVYLCASSLGRINQPQHFGDGTRLSIL.

V gene TRBV19 combines with J gene TRBJ1-6; the D is unclear. This CDR3 is built from 14 residues. Trimming took 7 bases from V and 7 from J, leaving 14 bases between them. Germline assignment: CDR1 LNHDA and CDR2 SQIVND (reference sequence). The CDR3, as DNA: TGTGCCAGTACCTCTGGGCTCGTCAATTCACCCCTCCACTTT. It yields the protein CASTSGLVNSPLHF.

The V call is TRBV6-6, the J call TRBJ2-7; possible D gene TRBD2, 7 bases. This CDR3 contains 12 residues. The V and J ends lost 11 bases and 0 bases respectively, with 11 bases between them. CDR1 is MNHNY, CDR2 SVGAGI, per germline (reference sequence). The DNA for the CDR3 is TGTGCCGAGGGGGGGAGCTCCTACGAGCAGTACTTC. Encoded protein: CAEGGSSYEQYF.

The gene calls are TRBV27 and TRBJ1-1; 10 positions agree with TRBD1. The germline CDR1 and CDR2 sequences are MNHEY and SMNVEV (reference sequence). This CDR3 has 16 residues. J gave up 5 bases and V 5 bases, and 11 bases lay outside the gene matches. The CDR3 DNA is TGTGCCAGCAGTCACCCGACAGGGGGCAGGTATACTGAAGCTTTCTTT. Translated, it gives CASSHPTGGRYTEAFF.

This clone was counted a single time. The chain links TRBV5-1 to TRBJ1-2; perhaps TRBD1 as D (5 bases). The germline V and J ends were trimmed by 3 bases and 3 bases, with 12 bases remaining between them. Germline V gene data show CDR1 as SGHRS and CDR2 as YFSETQ. The CDR3 spans 14 residues. CDR3 nucleotide sequence: TGCGCCAGCAGCTACTCGGGGGAACACTATGGCTACACCTTC. Protein sequence: CASSYSGEHYGYTF.

The genes are TRBV28 and TRBJ2-7; TRBD1 or TRBD2 may be the D gene (5 bases each). CDR1 and CDR2 (germline): MDHEN, SYDVKM. V was trimmed by 7 bases and J by 2 bases, leaving 15 bases between them. This CDR3 region has 14 residues. The CDR3 coding sequence is TGTGCCAGCACCACAACGTGGGGGACCTACGAGCAGTACTTC. Protein: CASTTTWGTYEQYF.

V and J are TRBV27 and TRBJ2-1; no clear D. CDR3 length equals 15 residues. V lost 6 bases and J lost 3, with 15 bases in between. Germline values: CDR1 MNHEY, CDR2 SMNVEV (reference sequence). As DNA, the CDR3 is TGTGCCAGCAGCCTCGGACGGCTGGGCTACAATGAGCAGTTCTTC. Amino acids: CASSLGRLGYNEQFF.

This clone was seen a single time. The chain links TRBV21-1 to TRBJ1-5; TRBD1 is taken as the D call from the table, unchecked against the DNA. TRBV21-1 is a pseudogene locus. The CDR3 loop spans 16 amino acids. The CDR3 spells CASSMGWGTVNQPQHF. DNA of the CDR3: TGTGCCAGCAGCATGGGGTGGGGGACAGTTAATCAGCCCCAGCATTTT.

The CDR3 reads CASSRAGVPETQYF. CDR3 DNA sequence: TGCGCCAGCAGCAGAGCGGGAGTCCCGGAGACCCAGTACTTC. The chain has TRBV5-1 and TRBJ2-5, with TRBD2 identical over 8 bases. Germline loops: CDR1 SGHRS, CDR2 YFSETQ. Unmatched junction bases numbered 7, after V lost 4 bases and J lost 5 bases. The CDR3 covers 14 residues.

The CDR3, as DNA: TGTGCCAGCTTACCTCGGGGCGACGGGGAGCTGTTTTTT. Its protein is CASLPRGDGELFF. V and J are TRBV11-2 and TRBJ2-2; D is perhaps TRBD1 or TRBD2 (5 bases each). V was pared by 8 bases and J by 7 bases, with 14 bases between. Germline CDR1 is SGHAT and CDR2 is FQNNGV. The CDR3 has 13 residues. Together with reference TRBV11-2 and TRBJ2-2, the CDR3 gives the full variable domain: EAGVAQSPRYKIIEKRQSVAFWCNPISGHATLYWYQQILGQGPKLLIQFQNNGVVDDSQLPKDRFSAERLKGVDSTLKIQPAKLEDSAVYLCASLPRGDGELFFGEGSRLTVL.

The chain recombines TRBV10-3 with TRBJ2-1; 7 bases map to TRBD2. This CDR3 is 13 amino acids long. After removal of 10 bases from V and 9 bases from J, the junction contained 12 bases not matched to a gene. CDR1 is ENHRY and CDR2 is SYGVKD in the germline V gene. CDR3 residues: CATLSGIAGEQFF. The DNA for the CDR3 is TGTGCCACTCTAAGCGGGATAGCGGGTGAGCAGTTCTTC.

The chain carries TRBV7-3 and TRBJ1-6; D possibly corresponds to TRBD1 (5 bases). Trimming removed 4 bases from V and 7 bases from J, with 14 bases in between. Germline-derived CDR1 and CDR2 are SGHTA and FQGTGA. There are 15 residues in the CDR3. This chain's CDR3 is CASSWETDTNSPLHF. Written as DNA, the CDR3 is TGTGCCAGCAGCTGGGAGACAGATACCAATTCACCCCTCCACTTT.

This clone turned up a few times. The CDR3 DNA reads as TGTGCCAGAACCGGACAGGGAGGAGAGACCCAGTACTTC. This translates into CARTGQGGETQYF. V gene TRBV28 combines with J gene TRBJ2-5, with TRBD1 identical over 8 bases. J gave up 4 bases and V 9 bases, and 7 bases lay outside the gene matches. The CDR3 has 13 residues. From germline, CDR1 is MDHEN and CDR2 SYDVKM. Complete variable domain (other parts from reference TRBV28 and TRBJ2-5): DVKVTQSSRYLVKRTGEKVFLECVQDMDHENMFWYRQDPGLGLRLIYFSYDVKMKEKGDIPEGYSVSREKKERFSLILESASTNQTSMYLCARTGQGGETQYFGPGTRLLVL.

V is TRBV6-1 and J is TRBJ2-7; D might be TRBD1 (5 bases). Germline-derived CDR1 and CDR2 are MNHNS and SASEGT. The CDR3 totals 14 residues. Trimming pared 0 bases from V and 10 bases from J, leaving 16 bases between. The CDR3 DNA is TGTGCCAGCAGTGAAGCGCTCACCTTTCAGGGACAGTACTTC. This sequence encodes CASSEALTFQGQYF.

J is TRBJ2-7 and V is TRBV7-2, with a tentative D call TRBD1 (5 bases). Trimming removed 0 bases from V and 6 bases from J, with 12 bases in between. Germline assignment: CDR1 SGHTA and CDR2 FQGNSA. This CDR3 is built from 14 residues. The CDR3, as DNA: TGTGCCAGCAGCTTAGCGCTCCAGGGTTCCGAGCAGTACTTC. As protein: CASSLALQGSEQYF.

The chain couples TRBV5-1 to TRBJ1-3; 7 bases are shared with TRBD1. This CDR3 is built from 16 residues. V gave up 4 bases and J gave up 0 bases; unmatched junction bases: 7. The germline CDR1 and CDR2 sequences are SGHRS and YFSETQ. CDR3: CASSQEGQSSGNTIYF. Written as DNA, the CDR3 is TGCGCCAGCAGCCAGGAGGGACAGAGCTCTGGAAACACCATATATTTT.

This clone was found once. The rearrangement joins TRBV18 to TRBJ2-7; 11 bases match TRBD1. Germline lookup yields CDR1 KGHSH and CDR2 LQKENI. Trimming cost V 5 bases and J 5 bases; bases outside gene matches: 8. The CDR3 has 15 amino acids. Written as DNA, the CDR3 is TGTGCCAGCTCATCTGGGACAGGGGGTTGGAACGAGCAGTACTTC. Protein sequence: CASSSGTGGWNEQYF.

The chain recombines TRBV6-5 with TRBJ1-1, with TRBD1 as a possible D gene (5 bases). The CDR3 length is 14 residues. Trimming removed 4 bases from V and 3 bases from J, with 12 bases in between. Germline lookup yields CDR1 MNHEY and CDR2 SVGAGI. The CDR3 sequence: CASSSWGRDTEAFF. As DNA, the CDR3 is TGTGCCAGCAGTTCCTGGGGACGCGACACTGAAGCTTTCTTT.

The V gene is TRBV2, the J gene TRBJ1-5; D call uncertain. V lost 3 bases and J 4 bases, leaving 13 bases between the germline ends. Germline CDR1 SNHLY, CDR2 FYNNEI. This CDR3 contains 15 residues. The CDR3 reads CASSEGLDPNQPQHF. CDR3 DNA: TGTGCCAGCAGTGAGGGCCTCGACCCGAATCAGCCCCAGCATTTT.

The chain has TRBV5-5 and TRBJ2-2; 11 nucleotides line up with TRBD2. Germline CDR1 reads SGHKS; CDR2 reads YYEKEE (reference sequence). Trimming removed 1 base from V and 8 bases from J; junction bases left unmatched: 19. The CDR3 consists of 20 residues. CDR3 sequence: CASSLRTTIAGGPYTGELFF. The CDR3 DNA is TGTGCCAGCAGCTTGCGGACGACTATAGCGGGAGGGCCATATACGGGGGAGCTGTTTTTT.

This chain joins TRBV19 and TRBJ1-2; D is undetermined. Germline-derived CDR1 and CDR2 are LNHDA and SQIVND (reference sequence). The CDR3 totals 14 residues. V lost 4 bases to trimming and J lost 2 bases, with 11 bases between them. This CDR3 reads CASSSLLGNYGYTF. The CDR3 region has the DNA TGTGCCAGTAGTAGCCTGCTCGGGAACTATGGCTACACCTTC.

V gene TRBV30 combines with J gene TRBJ2-1; 8 positions match TRBD2. Germline V gene data show CDR1 as GTSNPN and CDR2 as SVGIG (reference sequence). V lost 2 bases to trimming and J lost 5 bases; unmatched junction nucleotides: 8. The CDR3 length is 15 residues. Here the CDR3 DNA reads TGTGCCTGGAGTACGGACGTAGCGGGAAACAATGAGCAGTTCTTC. Translating it yields CAWSTDVAGNNEQFF.

The J gene is TRBJ1-2, the V gene TRBV5-6; no reliable D call. This CDR3 comprises 13 residues. The V and J ends lost 1 base and 8 bases respectively, with 12 bases between them. CDR1 SGHDT and CDR2 YYEEEE come from the germline V gene. The CDR3 region has the DNA TGTGCCAGCAGCTTGTTCGCCCAGTTGGGCTACACCTTC. Its translation: CASSLFAQLGYTF.

The chain employs TRBV19 and TRBJ1-2; 7 nucleotides align to TRBD1. The CDR3 runs to 15 residues. The ends lost 6 bases at V and 8 bases at J; junction bases unmatched: 15. From germline, CDR1 is LNHDA and CDR2 SQIVND (reference sequence). CDR3 loop: CASSVLTGFRVGYTF. DNA of the CDR3: TGTGCCAGTAGCGTCTTGACAGGGTTTCGAGTCGGCTACACCTTC.

The V call is TRBV6-1, the J call TRBJ2-1, with TRBD2 identical over 8 bases. Germline CDR1 is MNHNS and CDR2 is SASEGT. This CDR3 spans 15 amino acids. The V segment lost 5 bases and the J segment 0 bases; nucleotides outside the gene matches: 3. For the CDR3, the DNA is TGTGCCAGCAGTTTTAGCGGGAACTCCTACAATGAGCAGTTCTTC. This sequence encodes CASSFSGNSYNEQFF.

The V gene is TRBV7-6, the J gene TRBJ1-1; D perhaps matches TRBD1 (5 bases). The CDR3 loop spans 15 amino acids. Germline V CDR1 and CDR2: SGHVS, FNYEAQ. V was shortened by 2 bases and J by 3 bases, with 13 bases between the two germline ends. CDR3 sequence: CASSLLGTQDTEAFF. The CDR3 DNA reads TGTGCCAGCAGCTTATTGGGGACCCAAGACACTGAAGCTTTCTTT. Full variable domain (remainder filled in from reference TRBV7-6 and TRBJ1-1): GAGVSQSPRYKVTKRGQDVALRCDPISGHVSLYWYRQALGQGPEFLTYFNYEAQQDKSGLPNDRFSAERPEGSISTLTIQRTEQRDSAMYRCASSLLGTQDTEAFFGQGTRLTVV.

This chain joins TRBV19 and TRBJ1-5; 7 nucleotides match TRBD1. The CDR3 length is 14 residues. V gave up 1 base and J gave up 5 bases; unmatched junction bases: 2. Germline values: CDR1 LNHDA, CDR2 SQIVND (reference sequence). The CDR3 region is CASSIGGQYQPQHF. CDR3 in DNA: TGTGCCAGTAGTATAGGGGGACAGTATCAGCCCCAGCATTTT.